A single sample gave rise to the 14 T cell receptor beta chains below, sequenced in a study of vaccination and CD4 T cells after COVID-19. The treatment: 10-day PBMC culture with coronavirus spike peptide pools or control peptides (ViraFEST assay). No antigen has been assigned to these receptors. An Oncomine TCR Beta short-read assay was used to sequence the DNA from cultured CD4+ T cells. Each CDR3 protein gets one entry after TCRdb re-called the PCR reads with MiXCR. The data show roughly 13,000 distinct CDR3 sequences, approximately 45% seen once. The source material was cultured CD4+ T cells from blood. Receptors were obtained from a human donor with COVID-19.

The sample holds a few counts of this clonotype. The chain has TRBV27 and TRBJ1-5, with a tentative D call TRBD1 (6 bases). The germline V and J ends were trimmed by 6 bases and 3 bases, with 21 bases remaining between them. Germline V gene sequence: CDR1 MNHEY, CDR2 SMNVEV (reference sequence). This CDR3 region has 17 residues. The CDR3 bases are TGTGCCAGCAGAGAATACTCTACAGGGTCTATCAATCAGCCCCAGCATTTT. It translates to CASREYSTGSINQPQHF.

This clonotype occurred a few times. The genes are TRBV2 and TRBJ1-1; D is undetermined. V lost 4 bases and J 5 bases, leaving 11 bases between the germline ends. Germline CDR1 reads SNHLY; CDR2 reads FYNNEI. This CDR3 has 13 amino acids. The CDR3 loop reads CASSGGWATEAFF. CDR3 coding DNA: TGTGCCAGCAGTGGAGGTTGGGCAACTGAAGCTTTCTTT.

This clonotype appeared a single time. V is TRBV5-8 and J is TRBJ1-6, with 9 bases aligning to TRBD1. Germline assignment: CDR1 SGHTS and CDR2 YDEGEE. CDR3 length: 15 residues. The V and J ends lost 4 bases and 9 bases, in that order; junction bases with no gene match: 8. The CDR3 region is CASSGTPGQGSPLHF. In DNA form, the CDR3 reads TGTGCCAGCAGCGGTACACCGGGACAGGGTTCACCCCTCCACTTT. Drawing the rest from reference TRBV5-8 and TRBJ1-6, the complete variable domain is EAGVTQSPTHLIKTRGQQATLRCSPISGHTSVYWYQQALGLGLQFLLWYDEGEERNRGNFPPRFSGRQFPNYSSELNVNALELEDSALYLCASSGTPGQGSPLHFGNGTRLTVT.

Note on this clonotype: A read error may account for a junction end that differs from germline. The CDR3 protein is CASSEGANQPQHF. Here the CDR3 DNA reads TGTGCCAGCAGCGAAGGCGCCAATCAGCCCCAGCATTTT. This chain uses TRBV2 with TRBJ1-5, with no clear D. CDR3 size: 13 residues. CDR1 and CDR2 (germline): SNHLY, FYNNEI.

V gene TRBV20-1 combines with J gene TRBJ2-7; D call uncertain. The CDR3 runs 14 residues. The ends were cut back, 6 bases at V and 2 bases at J, with 17 bases in the middle. Germline-derived CDR1 and CDR2 are DFQATT and SNEGSKA (reference sequence). This CDR3 reads CSATQRGGTYEQYF. The CDR3 DNA reads as TGCAGTGCCACCCAACGAGGCGGTACCTACGAGCAGTACTTC.

In its sample, this clonotype was seen a few times. This rearrangement joins TRBV20-1 to TRBJ2-4, with 7 bases matching TRBD1. Germline values: CDR1 DFQATT, CDR2 SNEGSKA (reference sequence). The V gene end was trimmed by 4 bases and the J gene end by 2 bases; junction bases not matched to a gene: 5. This CDR3 comprises 14 residues. The CDR3 DNA is TGCAGTGCTAACAATAGGGGGCCCAAAAACATTCAGTACTTC. Translated, it gives CSANNRGPKNIQYF.

This chain connects TRBV28 to TRBJ2-5; no firm D call. Germline V gives CDR1 MDHEN, CDR2 SYDVKM. V was pared by 7 bases and J by 4 bases, with 13 bases between. The CDR3 consists of 13 residues. The CDR3 is CASTPPGPETQYF. The CDR3 DNA is TGTGCCAGCACTCCTCCAGGCCCAGAGACCCAGTACTTC.

The rearrangement links TRBV18 to TRBJ2-5, with 7 positions matching TRBD1. Germline V lookup: CDR1 KGHSH, CDR2 LQKENI. The CDR3 has 16 amino acids. The trim removed 3 bases at V and 0 bases at J, leaving 7 bases unmatched. CDR3 protein: CASSPIMGQNQETQYF. The CDR3 region has the DNA TGTGCCAGCTCACCTATAATGGGACAGAACCAAGAGACCCAGTACTTC.

In its sample, this clonotype was seen a few times. The chain joins TRBV20-1 to TRBJ2-7; weak D call: TRBD2 (7 bases). The CDR3 length is 17 residues. Germline-derived CDR1 and CDR2 are DFQATT and SNEGSKA (reference sequence). V was trimmed by 6 bases and J by 6 bases, leaving 30 bases between them. CDR3 loop: CSAGRLRGGARVTEQYF. In nucleotides, the CDR3 is TGCAGTGCGGGTCGATTAAGGGGGGGGGCCCGGGTTACCGAGCAGTACTTC.

This clonotype was counted a few times. The rearrangement joins TRBV6-1 to TRBJ1-5; unclear D gene. The CDR3 runs 13 residues. Germline V gene data show CDR1 as MNHNS and CDR2 as SASEGT. V was clipped by 3 bases and J by 5 bases, with 8 bases between them. The CDR3: CASSDTWDQPQHF. The DNA of the CDR3 is TGTGCCAGCAGTGACACTTGGGATCAGCCCCAGCATTTT.

The chain couples TRBV6-4 to TRBJ1-1; 9 bases align to TRBD1. V shed 5 bases and J 4 bases; nucleotides not matched to a gene: 5. CDR3 size: 14 residues. Germline CDR1 reads MRHNA; CDR2 reads SNTAGT. The CDR3 nucleotides read TGTGCCAGCAGTAGGGACAGGGTGGCCACTGAAGCTTTCTTT. Translating gives CASSRDRVATEAFF.

The chain couples TRBV20-1 to TRBJ1-6, with 9 bases matching TRBD1. The CDR3 contains 16 residues. CDR1 DFQATT and CDR2 SNEGSKA come from the germline V gene (reference sequence). V shed 3 bases and J 9 bases; nucleotides not matched to a gene: 12. This chain's CDR3 is CSASKRQGVEGSPLHF. DNA for the CDR3: TGCAGTGCTAGCAAACGACAGGGGGTGGAGGGTTCACCCCTCCACTTT.

This clonotype was counted between two and nine times. The V gene is TRBV6-1, the J gene TRBJ1-3, with unresolved D. Germline loops: CDR1 MNHNS, CDR2 SASEGT. V was trimmed by 4 bases and J by 1 base, leaving 11 bases between them. The CDR3 has 15 residues. CDR3 in DNA: TGTGCCAGCAGTGCGTTGGGGTCTTCTGGAAACACCATATATTTT. Translated: CASSALGSSGNTIYF.

This sequence joins TRBV19 and TRBJ2-1; D assignment may be TRBD1 or TRBD2 (5 bases each). V gave up 3 bases and J gave up 9 bases, with 18 bases separating them. This CDR3 spans 15 amino acids. The germline V gene encodes CDR1 LNHDA and CDR2 SQIVND (reference sequence). This chain's CDR3 is CASSILGPAPSEQFF. DNA of the CDR3: TGTGCCAGTAGTATTCTGGGACCGGCCCCAAGTGAGCAGTTCTTC.